This note documents a single T cell receptor (beta chain) sequence. This CDR3 has 15 residues. Between the trimmed V and J ends, which lost 5 bases and 0 bases, there was a span of 11 bases. CDR1 LGHDT and CDR2 YNNKEL come from the germline V gene (reference sequence). TCRdb's table, derived via immunoSEQ multiplex PCR, lists solely in-frame clones and lacks some. Of some 240,000 clones in the sample, roughly 81% were seen once. This sample is drawn from a study of blood T cell repertoires in COVID-19. What was sequenced was peripheral blood. The sequence was collected from a woman older than 75 with COVID-19, enrolled during active disease. V gene TRBV3-1 (or the pseudogene TRBV3-2) combines with J gene TRBJ1-3; tentative D call: TRBD1 (6 bases). This CDR3 is CASSLQGYSGNTIYF. DNA for the CDR3: TGTGCCAGCAGCTTACAGGGATACTCTGGAAACACCATATATTTT.